The 7 T cell receptor beta chains given below trace back to one sample, sequenced in a study of lymphopenia after photon versus proton radiotherapy. TCRdb keeps only in-frame clones here, not all; method: immunoSEQ multiplex PCR. The sample gives tens of thousands of clones, 80% to 90% of which show up once; over 8.5% is in the top ten. The sequenced sample was peripheral blood, obtained from a patient treated with proton-based radiotherapy. Receptor source: a man older than 75 with esophageal cancer.

The chain recombines TRBV7-9 with TRBJ1-3; the D is unclear. V lost 10 bases and J 6 bases, leaving 19 bases between the germline ends. CDR1 and CDR2 from the germline V gene are SEHNR and FQNEAQ (reference sequence). This CDR3 is built from 14 residues. DNA for the CDR3: TGTGCCAACGGGCCGGGGTATCCTACAAACACCATATATTTT. Its protein product is CANGPGYPTNTIYF. The full variable domain, rest sourced from reference TRBV7-9 and TRBJ1-3, is DTGVSQNPRHKITKRGQNVTFRCDPISEHNRLYWYRQTLGQGPEFLTYFQNEAQLEKSRLLSDRFSAERPKGSFSTLEIQRTEQGDSAMYLCANGPGYPTNTIYFGEGSWLTVV.

The J gene is TRBJ1-2, the V gene TRBV6-6; no reliable D call. Germline CDR1 and CDR2: MNHNY and SVGAGI (reference sequence). V was shortened by 7 bases and J by 5 bases, with 14 bases between the two germline ends. The CDR3 consists of 13 residues. Here the CDR3 DNA reads TGTGCCAGCACTCCCGGCATTAGTTATGGCTACACCTTC. Translated, it gives CASTPGISYGYTF.

The J gene is TRBJ1-1, the V gene TRBV6-5; D perhaps matches TRBD1 (5 bases). Trimming pared 3 bases from V and 11 bases from J, leaving 10 bases between. This CDR3 has 11 residues. Germline-derived CDR1 and CDR2 are MNHEY and SVGAGI. CDR3 residues: CASSYRGRAFF. The CDR3 region has the DNA TGTGCCAGCAGTTATAGGGGCCGGGCTTTCTTT.

The chain joins TRBV19 to TRBJ2-2; D is ambiguous. The germline gives CDR1 LNHDA, CDR2 SQIVND (reference sequence). CDR3 size: 17 residues. The ends were cut back, 4 bases at V and 0 bases at J, with 15 bases in the middle. CDR3 sequence reads: CASSTETLQPNTGELFF. The CDR3 nucleotides are TGTGCCAGTAGTACTGAGACTCTTCAGCCGAACACCGGGGAGCTGTTTTTT.

V and J are TRBV11-2 and TRBJ2-7; D not certain. Germline V gene lookup returns CDR1 SGHAT and CDR2 FQNNGV. The V end was cut by 2 bases, the J end by 7 bases, with 15 bases between. The CDR3 sequence is 14 residues long. The CDR3 coding sequence is TGTGCCAGCAGCTTAAGTTTTGCAGCCTTGGAGCAGTACTTC. It specifies CASSLSFAALEQYF.

The chain is built from TRBV4-1 and TRBJ2-1; D gene uncertain. The CDR3 loop spans 15 amino acids. CDR1 MGHRA and CDR2 YSYEKL come from the germline V gene. V was shortened by 1 base and J by 6 bases, with 13 bases between the two germline ends. The CDR3 sequence is CASSQGRGVSNEQFF. CDR3 nucleotides: TGCGCCAGCAGCCAAGGCAGAGGTGTATCCAATGAGCAGTTCTTC.

The chain recombines TRBV19 with TRBJ1-3, with D maybe TRBD1 (5 bases). This CDR3 contains 12 residues. In germline, CDR1 is LNHDA, CDR2 SQIVND (reference sequence). V shed 10 bases and J shed 0 bases, with 7 bases lying between them. CDR3 sequence (DNA): TGTGCCACCGGGACCTCTGGAAACACCATATATTTT. This sequence encodes CATGTSGNTIYF.